The 11 T cell receptor beta chains reported below all come from one sample, sequenced in a study of CD8 T cells in Susac syndrome (dated by TCRdb to the late 2010s). The method behind the library was the immunoSEQ multiplex PCR assay. RNA was extracted using the RNeasy kit, and about 0.45 to 1 microgram was reverse transcribed with random hexamers. TCRdb handled the public reads itself, with Q25 trimming in fastp and clone calling in MiXCR, and kept productive beta chains. Each record represents a unique CDR3 protein, reported with the most common genes and DNA among its rows. The sample table holds about 80,000 distinct CDR3 sequences, of which just under 95% were seen once. The ten largest account for about 0.25% of the sample. Sequencing used CD8+ T cells from PBMCs. The origin of the receptors is a human donor in good health.

The chain is built from TRBV27 and TRBJ2-7, with D unresolved. V was trimmed by 5 bases and J by 0 bases, leaving 14 bases between them. The CDR3 extends over 15 amino acids. Germline assignment: CDR1 MNHEY and CDR2 SMNVEV (reference sequence). CDR3 DNA sequence: TGTGCCAGCAGTCCCAGGCCTATGGGCTCCTACGAGCAGTACGTC. Encoded protein: CASSPRPMGSYEQYV.

Here the CDR3 reads CSVGTSGRPAYNEQFF. The CDR3, as DNA: TGCAGCGTCGGGACTAGCGGGAGGCCCGCCTACAATGAGCAGTTCTTC. The chain carries TRBV29-1 and TRBJ2-1; 15 bases align to TRBD2. V was clipped by 6 bases and J by 2 bases; unmatched bases: 5. This CDR3 is built from 16 residues. Per germline, CDR1 SQVTM and CDR2 ANQGSEA.

This clonotype was found a few times. The J gene is TRBJ2-3, the V gene TRBV5-1, with D possibly matching TRBD1 (5 bases). Germline CDR1 reads SGHRS; CDR2 reads YFSETQ. Trimming left V 7 bases short and J 3 bases short, with 12 bases between. The CDR3 spans 13 residues. CDR3 sequence reads: CASRTLATDTQYF. CDR3 sequence (DNA): TGCGCCAGCCGGACACTTGCGACAGATACGCAGTATTTT. The variable domain in full, with the rest retrieved from reference TRBV5-1 and TRBJ2-3, is KAGVTQTPRYLIKTRGQQVTLSCSPISGHRSVSWYQQTPGQGLQFLFEYFSETQRNKGNFPGRFSGRQFSNSRSEMNVSTLELGDSALYLCASRTLATDTQYFGPGTRLTVL.

The chain employs TRBV28 and TRBJ2-3; D gene ambiguous. Trimming cost V 7 bases and J 6 bases, with 14 bases left between them. Germline loops: CDR1 MDHEN, CDR2 SYDVKM. The CDR3 sequence is 13 residues long. CDR3 sequence (DNA): TGTGCCAGCAACTTGGTGGTTCGGGATACGCAGTATTTT. Amino acid sequence: CASNLVVRDTQYF.

The chain joins TRBV15 to TRBJ2-2; 10 nucleotides agree with TRBD2. The CDR3 is 17 amino acids. V trimming: 8 bases; J trimming: 6 bases; junction bases outside the gene matches: 15. From germline, CDR1 is LNHNV and CDR2 YYDKDF (reference sequence). The CDR3 spells CATSRGVSSGSAGELFF. The CDR3 DNA reads as TGTGCCACCTCGAGGGGGGTTTCTAGCGGGAGCGCCGGGGAGCTGTTTTTT.

The gene calls are TRBV7-9 and TRBJ2-7; 9 positions match TRBD1. Trimming at V came to 7 bases and at J to 5 bases, leaving 15 bases not matched to a gene. Germline V lookup: CDR1 SEHNR, CDR2 FQNEAQ (reference sequence). CDR3 length: 16 amino acids. CDR3 in DNA: TGTGCCAGCAACACCCTCATGGGGGACAGGGCCCACGAGCAGTACTTC. This encodes CASNTLMGDRAHEQYF.

The chain carries TRBV30 and TRBJ2-5; D might be TRBD1 (6 bases). V gave up 7 bases and J gave up 5 bases, with 14 bases separating them. Germline CDR1 GTSNPN, CDR2 SVGIG (reference sequence). CDR3 size: 12 residues. CDR3: CASQGRWETQYF. Written as DNA, the CDR3 is TGTGCCTCACAGGGTCGGTGGGAGACCCAGTACTTC.

This chain links TRBV6-5 with TRBJ1-1, with D tentatively TRBD1 (5 bases). This CDR3 contains 15 residues. Trimming pared 2 bases from V and 0 bases from J, leaving 10 bases between. Germline CDR1 and CDR2: MNHEY and SVGAGI. CDR3 DNA sequence: TGTGCCAGCAGTTACGGGGGATATCTGAACACTGAAGCTTTCTTT. It translates to CASSYGGYLNTEAFF.

This chain links TRBV27 with TRBJ2-5; possibly TRBD1 for D (5 bases). The germline CDR1 and CDR2 sequences are MNHEY and SMNVEV (reference sequence). Trimming took 6 bases from V and 1 from J, leaving 15 bases between them. The CDR3 has 15 residues. The DNA for the CDR3 is TGTGCCAGCAGCAAATGGGGCAGCTTCCAAGAGACCCAGTACTTC. Protein product: CASSKWGSFQETQYF.

The genes are TRBV4-1 and TRBJ1-1, with D possibly TRBD1 on 5 matching bases. V was trimmed by 4 bases and J by 0 bases, leaving 9 bases between them. CDR3 length: 14 residues. The V gene's germline CDR1 is MGHRA and CDR2 YSYEKL. The CDR3 region is CASSPGRVNTEAFF. Written as DNA, the CDR3 is TGCGCCAGCAGCCCCGGCAGGGTGAACACTGAAGCTTTCTTT.

The V and J genes are TRBV12-3 or TRBV12-4 and TRBJ2-7, with a tentative D call TRBD1 (5 bases). V gave up 1 base and J gave up 7 bases, with 11 bases separating them. The CDR3 length is 13 residues. CDR3 bases: TGTGCCAGCAGTTTAGTGGGGCCTCGGGAGCAGTACGTC. This gives the protein CASSLVGPREQYV.